This T cell receptor beta chain was identified during a study of patients and donors after allogeneic stem cell transplantation. The CDR3 is 15 residues long. Deletions cut 6 bases from V and 4 bases from J, with 18 bases between. The germline V gene encodes CDR1 SGHVS and CDR2 FQNEAQ. Each CDR3 protein gets one entry after TCRdb re-called the RT-PCR reads with MiXCR. The sample carries about a million distinct CDR3 sequences, roughly 18% recorded once. The sample was blood, either unsorted or a sorted T cell fraction (not recorded which). The source is a human donor who was either an allogeneic HSCT recipient or a stem cell or donor lymphocyte infusion donor (not recorded which). It is not recorded whose cells these are; they may come from a transplant donor. This chain connects TRBV7-8 to TRBJ2-5; perhaps TRBD1 as D (5 bases). The CDR3 is CASRPNRQTRETQYF. The CDR3 nucleotides are TGTGCCAGCAGACCAAACAGACAGACGCGAGAGACCCAGTACTTC. The whole variable domain, remainder taken from reference TRBV7-8 and TRBJ2-5, is GAGVSQSPRYKVAKRGQDVALRCDPISGHVSLFWYQQALGQGPEFLTYFQNEAQLDKSGLPSDRFFAERPEGSVSTLKIQRTQQEDSAVYLCASRPNRQTRETQYFGPGTRLLVL.